The 30 T cell receptor beta chains given below trace back to one sample, sequenced in a study of low-dose radiotherapy and immunotherapy resistance in tumors. Noted time point: after trial treatment. The sample's treatment: LDRT plus nivolumab, ipilimumab, low-dose cyclophosphamide and aspirin (RACIN trial). TRAV- and TRBV-specific primers, spanning alpha and beta chains, primed first-strand cDNA. A roughly 21-cycle PCR with a constant-region primer and V-primer adapter amplified TCRs. TCRdb re-called the reads with MiXCR, one entry per CDR3 protein. The sample lists nearly 60,000 distinct CDR3 sequences; about 25% were seen once. The specimen comprised PBMCs, sampled after low-dose radiotherapy plus immunotherapy. The receptor set was obtained from a male donor with prostate cancer.

This clonotype was seen repeatedly, ten times or more. This CDR3 reads CASSLGPVAGAQETQYF. CDR3 bases: TGTGCCAGCAGCTTAGGCCCCGTAGCGGGGGCGCAAGAGACCCAGTACTTC. J is TRBJ2-5 and V is TRBV7-2, with TRBD2 matching 9 bases. The CDR3 is 17 residues long. Germline V CDR1 and CDR2: SGHTA, FQGNSA. The J segment lost 2 bases and the V segment lost 1 base, leaving 8 bases of the junction unmatched.

This clonotype was seen at least ten times. The chain is built from TRBV5-1 and TRBJ1-2, with 8 bases lining up with TRBD1. The germline V gene encodes CDR1 SGHRS and CDR2 YFSETQ. J gave up 4 bases and V 7 bases, and 3 bases lay outside the gene matches. The CDR3 consists of 12 residues. CDR3 sequence reads: CASGQGGYGYTF. The CDR3 coding sequence is TGCGCCAGCGGACAGGGCGGCTATGGCTACACCTTC.

This clonotype came up many times. This chain connects TRBV5-1 to TRBJ2-7; D is unclear. CDR1 is SGHRS and CDR2 is YFSETQ in the germline V gene. The V end was cut by 5 bases, the J end by 0 bases, with 15 bases between. The CDR3 consists of 15 residues. Written as DNA, the CDR3 is TGCGCCAGCAGTGTCTCCGGATCGAGCTCCTACGAGCAGTACTTC. Amino acids: CASSVSGSSSYEQYF.

This clonotype was found many times. V and J are TRBV7-2 and TRBJ1-6, with TRBD1 identical over 7 bases. The CDR3 totals 13 residues. Trimming at V came to 4 bases and at J to 10 bases, leaving 4 bases not matched to a gene. Germline-derived CDR1 and CDR2 are SGHTA and FQGNSA. The CDR3 protein is CASSSYRGSPLHF. The CDR3 coding sequence is TGTGCCAGCAGCTCCTACAGGGGATCACCCCTCCACTTT.

As concerns this clonotype: A read error likely explains this, since a far larger clone differs by one base. The V call is TRBV29-1, the J call TRBJ2-7; 8 bases line up with TRBD2. Per the germline V gene, CDR1 is SQVTM and CDR2 is ANQGSEA. The CDR3 spans 13 residues. The CDR3: CTGGAGGYNEQYF. CDR3 nucleotide sequence: TGCACCGGAGGGGCGGGAGGCTACAATGAGCAGTACTTC.

The sample holds many counts of this clonotype. The chain is built from TRBV5-1 and TRBJ2-2; D is uncertain. Trimming left V 1 base short and J 4 bases short, with 14 bases between. Germline lookup yields CDR1 SGHRS and CDR2 YFSETQ. The CDR3 has 16 residues. The CDR3 DNA is TGCGCCAGCAGCTTGACGCCTACTCGGAGCACCGGGGAGCTGTTTTTT. It encodes CASSLTPTRSTGELFF.

There are many counts of this clonotype. The chain has TRBV20-1 and TRBJ1-1; 7 bases fit TRBD1. The CDR3 extends over 15 amino acids. Germline loops: CDR1 DFQATT, CDR2 SNEGSKA (reference sequence). Unmatched junction bases numbered 4, after V lost 0 bases and J lost 0 bases. CDR3 loop: CSARDRGGVNTEAFF. In DNA form, the CDR3 reads TGCAGTGCTAGAGATCGAGGGGGCGTGAACACTGAAGCTTTCTTT.

This clonotype has a count of ten or more. The rearrangement links TRBV4-2 to TRBJ2-6, with 8 bases identical to TRBD1. The CDR3 is 17 amino acids. Germline lookup yields CDR1 LGHNA and CDR2 YNFKEQ. V trimming: 5 bases; J trimming: 0 bases; junction bases outside the gene matches: 6. CDR3 bases: TGTGCCAGCAGCGCTCAGACAGGGGACTCTGGGGCCAACGTCCTGACTTTC. Its protein product is CASSAQTGDSGANVLTF.

Only a few counts were recorded for this clonotype. DNA for the CDR3: TGCAGTGCGCTGAACCGGGACAGGTTTTTTCGCTACACCTTC. It is translated as CSALNRDRFFRYTF. The rearrangement joins TRBV20-1 to TRBJ1-2, with 8 bases identical to TRBD1. Germline lookup yields CDR1 DFQATT and CDR2 SNEGSKA (reference sequence). CDR3 length equals 14 residues. Trimming cost V 6 bases and J 9 bases; bases outside gene matches: 15.

There are many counts of this clonotype. This sequence joins TRBV7-2 and TRBJ2-6; no reliable D call. CDR3 length: 19 amino acids. Germline assignment: CDR1 SGHTA and CDR2 FQGNSA. Trimming left V 5 bases short and J 0 bases short, with 20 bases between. The CDR3 reads CASSPMHYRASSGANVLTF. CDR3 nucleotide sequence: TGTGCCAGCAGCCCTATGCATTACAGAGCAAGCTCTGGGGCCAACGTCCTGACTTTC.

This clonotype was recorded at least ten times. The chain has TRBV29-1 and TRBJ2-1; D may correspond to TRBD1 or TRBD2 (5 bases each). The germline V gene encodes CDR1 SQVTM and CDR2 ANQGSEA. Trimming removed 7 bases from V and 8 bases from J, with 24 bases in between. CDR3 size: 15 residues. CDR3 bases: TGCAGCGCCCGCACCGGGACCAACCCTTGGGATGAGCAGTTCTTC. It codes for CSARTGTNPWDEQFF.

This clonotype came up many times. The J gene is TRBJ1-1, the V gene TRBV4-2, with TRBD1 as a possible D gene (6 bases). The CDR3 runs to 14 residues. CDR1 is LGHNA, CDR2 YNFKEQ, per germline. Deletions cut 1 base from V and 6 bases from J, with 12 bases between. DNA for the CDR3: TGTGCCAGCAGCCAAGTACGGGGGCACCCTGAAGCTTTCTTT. Protein: CASSQVRGHPEAFF.

Comments on this clonotype: This probably arose from a read error, given a far larger clone one base away. In DNA, the CDR3 is TGTGCCACCGCCAGGGAGGCGGGACTCAGCTCCTACAATGAGCAGTACTTC. It translates to CATAREAGLSSYNEQYF. The V and J genes are TRBV2 and TRBJ2-5, with a possible D match to TRBD2 (6 bases). V was cut by 10 bases and J by 11 bases, with 35 bases left in between. Germline CDR1 and CDR2: SNHLY and FYNNEI. The CDR3 extends over 17 amino acids.

Concerning this clonotype itself: Only one base separates this from a far larger clonotype, so it likely reflects a read error. The rearrangement uses TRBV11-2 and TRBJ2-1; 8 nucleotides line up with TRBD2. The CDR3 has 12 residues. The V segment lost 5 bases and the J segment 13 bases; nucleotides outside the gene matches: 7. The germline gives CDR1 SGHAT, CDR2 FQNNGV. For the CDR3, the DNA is TGTGCCAGCAGCAAAGCGGGGGAGACCCAGTTCTTC. This sequence encodes CASSKAGETQFF.

The table lists this clonotype with many counts. The DNA of the CDR3 is TGCAGTGCTCAGAAAAGGGATACGCAGTATTTT. This encodes CSAQKRDTQYF. The V gene is TRBV20-1, the J gene TRBJ2-3; no definite D call. CDR1 and CDR2 from the germline V gene are DFQATT and SNEGSKA (reference sequence). The CDR3 consists of 11 residues. V lost 5 bases and J lost 6, with 9 bases in between.

This clonotype was picked up many times. The chain combines TRBV12-3 or TRBV12-4 with TRBJ1-1; TRBD1 is a possible D gene (5 bases). V lost 3 bases, J lost 8 bases, and 13 bases lay in between. This CDR3 spans 13 amino acids. The CDR3 is CASSFGHGQEAFF. CDR3 DNA sequence: TGTGCCAGCAGTTTCGGACACGGCCAAGAAGCTTTCTTT.

The gene calls are TRBV4-2 and TRBJ2-1, with D perhaps matching TRBD1 or TRBD2 (5 bases each). V lost 1 base and J lost 0, with 10 bases in between. This CDR3 spans 16 amino acids. The germline V gene encodes CDR1 LGHNA and CDR2 YNFKEQ. CDR3 nucleotide sequence: TGTGCCAGCAGCCAAGGGGGGACCGGCTCCTACAATGAGCAGTTCTTC. Translated, it gives CASSQGGTGSYNEQFF.

As regards this clonotype: With a much larger clone just one base away, this may be a read error. J is TRBJ2-7 and V is TRBV25-1; possibly TRBD1 for D (6 bases). This CDR3 spans 16 amino acids. Germline values: CDR1 MGHDK, CDR2 SYGVNS. The DNA for the CDR3 is TGTGCCAGCAGTGATACCGCCGGGACATTCTCCTACGAGCGGTACTTC. This encodes CASSDTAGTFSYERYF.

This clonotype was observed many times. This chain links TRBV3-1 with TRBJ2-1; D tentatively reads TRBD1 or TRBD2 (6 bases each). The CDR3 covers 16 residues. From germline, CDR1 is LGHDT and CDR2 YNNKEL (reference sequence). Trimming removed 4 bases from V and 8 bases from J, with 21 bases in between. CDR3 in amino acids: CASSRTLGGPWDEQFF. The DNA for the CDR3 is TGTGCCAGCAGCCGAACACTTGGGGGGCCTTGGGATGAGCAGTTCTTC.

This clonotype has more than one count but fewer than ten. This likely traces to a read error, being one base from a far larger clone. This chain joins TRBV20-1 and TRBJ2-4; 11 bases line up with TRBD2. CDR1 and CDR2 (germline): DFQATT, SNEGSKA (reference sequence). This CDR3 has 17 amino acids. Losses at the gene ends were 5 bases for V and 13 bases for J; bases not matched to a gene: 22. CDR3 region: CSAGGTSGGRLTNEQYF. CDR3 nucleotides: TGCAGTGCTGGAGGGACTAGCGGAGGCCGTCTTACCAATGAGCAGTACTTC.

This clonotype was observed at least ten times. V usage is TRBV12-3 or TRBV12-4 and J usage is TRBJ2-1; D call uncertain. V lost 3 bases and J lost 7, with 10 bases in between. The CDR3 length is 13 residues. The CDR3 spells CASSFLESNEQFF. CDR3 nucleotide sequence: TGTGCCAGCAGTTTCCTCGAGTCAAATGAGCAGTTCTTC.

V is TRBV2 and J is TRBJ2-1; 7 nucleotides match TRBD2. Trimming took 6 bases from V and 1 from J; bases not matched to a gene: 6. The germline V gene encodes CDR1 SNHLY and CDR2 FYNNEI. This CDR3 has 15 amino acids. The chain's CDR3 is CASRESGVSYNEQFF. The CDR3 DNA reads as TGTGCCAGCAGGGAGAGCGGGGTTTCCTACAATGAGCAGTTCTTC. The variable domain in full, completed from reference TRBV2 and TRBJ2-1, reads EPEVTQTPSHQVTQMGQEVILRCVPISNHLYFYWYRQILGQKVEFLVSFYNNEISEKSEIFDDQFSVERPDGSNFTLKIRSTKLEDSAMYFCASRESGVSYNEQFFGPGTRLTVL.

This clonotype was seen many times. The CDR3 loop is CASSPTQAGQGLNTEAFF. Written as DNA, the CDR3 is TGTGCCAGCTCACCGACACAAGCCGGGCAAGGGTTGAACACTGAAGCTTTCTTT. The chain joins TRBV18 to TRBJ1-1; no firm D call. CDR3 length equals 18 residues. Germline V gene data show CDR1 as KGHSH and CDR2 as LQKENI. V was cut by 3 bases and J by 0 bases, with 20 bases left in between. The full variable domain, in which reference TRBV18 and TRBJ1-1 provide the parts outside the CDR3, is NAGVMQNPRHLVRRRGQEARLRCSPMKGHSHVYWYRQLPEEGLKFMVYLQKENIIDESGMPKERFSAEFPKEGPSILRIQQVVRGDSAAYFCASSPTQAGQGLNTEAFFGQGTRLTVV.

This clonotype showed up many times. V is TRBV24-1 and J is TRBJ2-1; 8 positions agree with TRBD2. The CDR3 runs 14 residues. J was trimmed by 10 bases and V by 3 bases; bases with no gene match: 7. Per germline, CDR1 KGHDR and CDR2 SFDVKD. In DNA form, the CDR3 reads TGTGCCACCAGTGATCCAAGCGGGAGATACGAGCAGTTCTTC. Translation gives CATSDPSGRYEQFF.

The gene calls are TRBV5-1 and TRBJ1-1, with 10 nucleotides matching TRBD1. V lost 6 bases to trimming and J lost 4 bases; unmatched junction nucleotides: 6. There are 14 residues in the CDR3. Germline V gene sequence: CDR1 SGHRS, CDR2 YFSETQ. In DNA form, the CDR3 reads TGCGCCAGCACCAGGACAGGGGGAAGCACTGAAGCTTTCTTT. This gives the protein CASTRTGGSTEAFF.

This clonotype was detected many times. The V gene is TRBV20-1, the J gene TRBJ2-3; the match to TRBD2 covers 10 bases. The CDR3 runs to 16 residues. V was clipped by 2 bases and J by 1 base; unmatched bases: 6. Looked up from germline, CDR1 is DFQATT and CDR2 is SNEGSKA (reference sequence). The CDR3, as DNA: TGCAGTGCTAGATTAGCGGGAGGCCCGGGCACAGATACGCAGTATTTT. Protein sequence: CSARLAGGPGTDTQYF.

This clonotype has a single count. Since a far larger clone is one base different, this is likely a read error. The chain recombines TRBV6-1 with TRBJ2-1; D remains unclear. Germline loops: CDR1 MNHNS, CDR2 SASEGT. The CDR3 has 14 amino acids. The V and J ends lost 8 bases and 10 bases respectively, with 21 bases between them. CDR3 loop: CASGVELIGYEQFF. As DNA, the CDR3 is TGTGCCAGCGGGGTGGAGCTTATAGGCTACGAGCAGTTCTTC.

Ten or more counts support this clonotype. The chain is built from TRBV4-2 and TRBJ2-1, with 7 bases fitting TRBD1. CDR1 LGHNA and CDR2 YNFKEQ come from the germline V gene. V lost 3 bases, J lost 7 bases, and 15 bases stayed unmatched. The CDR3 spans 17 residues. The DNA of the CDR3 is TGTGCCAGCAGCCAGAAGTTAGTGAGGGGGCTACGTAATGAGCAGTTCTTC. Protein sequence: CASSQKLVRGLRNEQFF.

This clonotype was counted at least ten times. This chain connects TRBV11-3 to TRBJ2-2, with D tentatively TRBD1 (6 bases). Between the trimmed V and J ends, which lost 1 base and 0 bases, there was a span of 9 bases. The CDR3 spans 16 residues. Germline V CDR1 and CDR2: SGHNT, YENEEA. This CDR3 reads CASSLGGGPNTGELFF. Here the CDR3 DNA reads TGTGCCAGCAGCTTAGGAGGGGGACCGAACACCGGGGAGCTGTTTTTT.

This clonotype came up once. J is TRBJ1-6 and V is TRBV7-2, with D perhaps matching TRBD1 (5 bases). Germline V gene sequence: CDR1 SGHTA, CDR2 FQGNSA. The CDR3 is 15 amino acids. The V end lost 4 bases, the J end lost 7 bases, and 14 bases lay between the germline ends. The CDR3 loop is CASSYAQGTNSPLHF. CDR3 DNA sequence: TGTGCCAGCAGCTACGCCCAGGGAACGAATTCACCCCTCCACTTT. The variable domain in full, with the rest retrieved from reference TRBV7-2 and TRBJ1-6, is GAGVSQSPSNKVTEKGKDVELRCDPISGHTALYWYRQSLGQGLEFLIYFQGNSAPDKSGLPSDRFSAERTGGSVSTLTIQRTQQEDSAVYLCASSYAQGTNSPLHFGNGTRLTVT.